What follows are 3 T cell receptor beta chains derived from one specimen sequenced in a study of immune cell composition in non-small cell lung cancer. Normal lung was sampled as far from the tumour as possible, at least 3 cm. Data came from immunoSEQ multiplex PCR; TCRdb stores just in-frame clones and leaves some out. This table has some 9,000 clones, roughly 69% appearing once. The sequencing input was non-adjacent lung tissue. Receptors were obtained from a human donor with non-small cell lung cancer.

The chain links TRBV7-2 to TRBJ2-7; D might be TRBD2 (5 bases). The germline CDR1 and CDR2 sequences are SGHTA and FQGNSA. The CDR3 runs 15 residues. Deletions cut 6 bases from V and 0 bases from J, with 15 bases between. The CDR3 region is CASSLGLGSSYEQYF. DNA of the CDR3: TGTGCCAGCAGTTTGGGGTTAGGGAGCTCCTACGAGCAGTACTTC.

The chain links TRBV6-5 to TRBJ1-5; D remains unclear. The V gene lost 0 bases and the J gene lost 7 bases, with 10 bases spanning the gap. Germline lookup yields CDR1 MNHEY and CDR2 SVGAGI. This CDR3 has 14 amino acids. The CDR3 coding sequence is TGTGCCAGCAGTTACTCCCGGGGTGGACAGCCCCAGCATTTT. It specifies CASSYSRGGQPQHF.

The CDR3, as DNA: TGTGCCAGCAGCTTAGGGACAGGGGCCCCCAGCTACACCTTC. Encoded protein: CASSLGTGAPSYTF. This rearrangement joins TRBV7-9 to TRBJ1-2, with TRBD1 matching over 9 bases. J was trimmed by 9 bases and V by 1 base; bases with no gene match: 6. The germline CDR1 and CDR2 sequences are SEHNR and FQNEAQ (reference sequence). The CDR3 is 14 residues long.